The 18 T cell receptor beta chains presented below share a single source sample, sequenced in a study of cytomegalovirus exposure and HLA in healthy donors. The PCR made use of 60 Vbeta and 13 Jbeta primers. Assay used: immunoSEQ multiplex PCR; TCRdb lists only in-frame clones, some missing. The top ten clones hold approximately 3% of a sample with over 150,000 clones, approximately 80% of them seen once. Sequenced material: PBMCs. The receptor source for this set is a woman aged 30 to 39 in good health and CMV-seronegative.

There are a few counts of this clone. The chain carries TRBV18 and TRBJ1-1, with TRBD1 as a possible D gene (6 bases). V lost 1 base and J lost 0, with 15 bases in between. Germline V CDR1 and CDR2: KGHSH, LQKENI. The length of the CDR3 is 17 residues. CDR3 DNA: TGTGCCAGCTCACCACGACAGGCCATACCTATGAACACTGAAGCTTTCTTT. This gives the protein CASSPRQAIPMNTEAFF. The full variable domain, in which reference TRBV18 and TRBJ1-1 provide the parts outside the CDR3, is NAGVMQNPRHLVRRRGQEARLRCSPMKGHSHVYWYRQLPEEGLKFMVYLQKENIIDESGMPKERFSAEFPKEGPSILRIQQVVRGDSAAYFCASSPRQAIPMNTEAFFGQGTRLTVV.

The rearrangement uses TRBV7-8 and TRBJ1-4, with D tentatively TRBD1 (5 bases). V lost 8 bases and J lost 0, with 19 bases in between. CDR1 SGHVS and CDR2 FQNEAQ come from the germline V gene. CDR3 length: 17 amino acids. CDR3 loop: CASGPPWGVPTNEKLFF. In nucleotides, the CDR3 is TGTGCCAGCGGCCCGCCGTGGGGGGTGCCAACTAATGAAAAACTGTTTTTT.

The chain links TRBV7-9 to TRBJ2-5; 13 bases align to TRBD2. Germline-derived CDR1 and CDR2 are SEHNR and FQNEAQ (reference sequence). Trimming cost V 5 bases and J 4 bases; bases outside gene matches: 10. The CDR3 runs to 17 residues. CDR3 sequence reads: CASSDGLAGVLGETQYF. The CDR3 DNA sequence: TGTGCCAGCAGCGATGGACTAGCGGGGGTATTGGGAGAGACCCAGTACTTC.

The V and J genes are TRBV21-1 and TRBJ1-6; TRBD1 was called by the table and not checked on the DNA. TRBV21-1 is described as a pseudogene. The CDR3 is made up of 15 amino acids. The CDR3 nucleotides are TGTGCCAGCAGCCACCGGCCAGGGGTAAATTCACCCCTCCACTTT. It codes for CASSHRPGVNSPLHF.

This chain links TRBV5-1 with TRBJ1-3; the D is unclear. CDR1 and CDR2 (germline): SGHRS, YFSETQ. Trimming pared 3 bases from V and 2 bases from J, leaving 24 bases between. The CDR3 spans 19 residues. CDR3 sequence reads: CASSYTTGHGSGTGNTIYF. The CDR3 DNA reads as TGCGCCAGCAGCTACACCACGGGTCACGGGTCGGGTACTGGAAACACCATATATTTT.

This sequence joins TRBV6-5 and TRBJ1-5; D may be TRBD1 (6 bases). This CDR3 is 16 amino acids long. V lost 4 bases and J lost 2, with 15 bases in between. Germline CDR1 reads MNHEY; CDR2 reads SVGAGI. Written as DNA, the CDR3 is TGTGCCAGCAGTTCCCTAGTGGCAGGGGGCAATCAGCCCCAGCATTTT. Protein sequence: CASSSLVAGGNQPQHF.

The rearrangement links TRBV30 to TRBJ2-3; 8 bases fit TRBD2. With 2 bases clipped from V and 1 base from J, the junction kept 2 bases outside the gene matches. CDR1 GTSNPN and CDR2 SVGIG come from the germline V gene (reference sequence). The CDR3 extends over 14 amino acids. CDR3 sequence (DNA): TGTGCCTGGAGTTGGCGGGAGGGCACAGATACGCAGTATTTT. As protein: CAWSWREGTDTQYF.

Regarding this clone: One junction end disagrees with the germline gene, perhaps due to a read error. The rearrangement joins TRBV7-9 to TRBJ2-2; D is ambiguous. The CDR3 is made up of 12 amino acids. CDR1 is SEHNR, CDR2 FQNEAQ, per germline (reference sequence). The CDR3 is CSSRPSGGELFF. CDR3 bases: TGTTCCAGCAGGCCGTCGGGCGGGGAGCTGTTTTTT.

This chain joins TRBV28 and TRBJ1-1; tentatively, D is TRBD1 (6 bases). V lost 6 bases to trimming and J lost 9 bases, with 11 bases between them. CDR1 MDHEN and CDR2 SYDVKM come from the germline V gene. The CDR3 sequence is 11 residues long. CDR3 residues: CASSPTGKAFF. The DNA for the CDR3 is TGTGCCAGCAGCCCTACAGGGAAAGCTTTCTTT.

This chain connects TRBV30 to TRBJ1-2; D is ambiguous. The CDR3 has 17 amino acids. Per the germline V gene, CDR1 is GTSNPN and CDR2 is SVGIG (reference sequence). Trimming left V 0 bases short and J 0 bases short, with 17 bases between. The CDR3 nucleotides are TGTGCCTGGAGTGTAGATTTGAGGCGACGTCCTAACTATGGCTACACCTTC. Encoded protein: CAWSVDLRRRPNYGYTF.

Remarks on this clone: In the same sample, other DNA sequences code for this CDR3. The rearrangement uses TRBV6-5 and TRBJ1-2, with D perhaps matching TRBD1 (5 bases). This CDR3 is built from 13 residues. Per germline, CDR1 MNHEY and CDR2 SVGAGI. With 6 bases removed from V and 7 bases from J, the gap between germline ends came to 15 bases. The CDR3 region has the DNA TGTGCCAGCAGGATGACGGGGGGGTCTGGCTACACCTTC. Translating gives CASRMTGGSGYTF.

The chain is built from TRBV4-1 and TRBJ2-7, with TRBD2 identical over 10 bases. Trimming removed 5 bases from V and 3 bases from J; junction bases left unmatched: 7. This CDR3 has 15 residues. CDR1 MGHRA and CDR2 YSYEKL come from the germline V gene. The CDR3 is CASSTRTSGYYEQYF. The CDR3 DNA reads TGCGCCAGCAGCACCAGGACTAGCGGATACTACGAGCAGTACTTC.

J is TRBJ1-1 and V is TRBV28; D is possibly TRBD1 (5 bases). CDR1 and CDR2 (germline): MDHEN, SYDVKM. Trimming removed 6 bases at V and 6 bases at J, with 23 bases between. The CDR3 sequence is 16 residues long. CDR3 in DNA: TGTGCCAGCAGGAGGCCTGGGGCAGCTTCTAACCCTGAAGCTTTCTTT. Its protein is CASRRPGAASNPEAFF.

The CDR3 sequence is CASLLTGFNYGYTF. CDR3 sequence (DNA): TGTGCCAGCCTCCTCACTGGTTTCAACTATGGCTACACCTTC. The chain carries TRBV6-5 and TRBJ1-2; D ambiguous. Germline V gene lookup returns CDR1 MNHEY and CDR2 SVGAGI. Trimming left V 8 bases short and J 2 bases short, with 15 bases between. The CDR3 has 14 amino acids.

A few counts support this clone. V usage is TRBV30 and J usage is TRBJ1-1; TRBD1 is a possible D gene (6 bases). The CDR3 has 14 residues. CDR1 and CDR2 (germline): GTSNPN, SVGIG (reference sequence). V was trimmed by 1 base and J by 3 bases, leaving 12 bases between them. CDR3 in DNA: TGTGCCTGGAGTGGAGCAGGGGCGGACACTGAAGCTTTCTTT. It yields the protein CAWSGAGADTEAFF.

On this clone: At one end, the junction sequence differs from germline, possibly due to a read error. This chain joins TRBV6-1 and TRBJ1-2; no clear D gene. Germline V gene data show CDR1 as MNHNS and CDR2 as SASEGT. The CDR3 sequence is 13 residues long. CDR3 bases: TGTGCCAGCAGTCCGGGGTCTGACTATGGCTACCCCTTC. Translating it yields CASSPGSDYGYPF.

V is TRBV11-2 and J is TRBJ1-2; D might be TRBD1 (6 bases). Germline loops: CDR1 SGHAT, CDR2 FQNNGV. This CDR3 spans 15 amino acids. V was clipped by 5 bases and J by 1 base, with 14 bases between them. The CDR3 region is CASSQRWGLNYGYTF. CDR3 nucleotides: TGTGCCAGCAGCCAACGTTGGGGGCTTAACTATGGCTACACCTTC.

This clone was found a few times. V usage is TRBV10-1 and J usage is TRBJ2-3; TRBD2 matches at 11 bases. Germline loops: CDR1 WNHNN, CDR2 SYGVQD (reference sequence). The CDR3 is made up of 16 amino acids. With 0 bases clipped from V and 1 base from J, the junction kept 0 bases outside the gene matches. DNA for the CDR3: TGCGCCAGCAGTGAGTCACTAGCGGGGGGCACAGATACGCAGTATTTT. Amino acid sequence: CASSESLAGGTDTQYF.